A single sample is the source of the 10 T cell receptor beta chains below, sequenced in a study of cytomegalovirus exposure and HLA in healthy donors. Amplification used 60 Vbeta primers and 13 Jbeta primers. Method: immunoSEQ multiplex PCR; TCRdb's copy keeps in-frame clones and lacks some. The table records a few hundred thousand clones, 75% to 80% of them present only once. Sequencing was carried out using PBMCs. These TCRs come from a man younger than 30 in good health and CMV-seronegative.

This clone was detected once. The V and J genes are TRBV2 and TRBJ1-1; D ambiguous. This CDR3 has 15 amino acids. CDR1 is SNHLY, CDR2 FYNNEI, per germline. V was pared by 4 bases and J by 3 bases, with 15 bases between. CDR3 coding DNA: TGTGCCAGCAGTGGGTTAGACCCGCGGGACACTGAAGCTTTCTTT. Protein product: CASSGLDPRDTEAFF.

V gene TRBV4-1 combines with J gene TRBJ2-1; TRBD2 matches 13 bases. V lost 0 bases to trimming and J lost 5 bases; unmatched junction nucleotides: 1. This CDR3 is built from 16 residues. CDR1 is MGHRA and CDR2 is YSYEKL in the germline V gene. CDR3 in amino acids: CASSQDTSGGDNEQFF. The CDR3 nucleotides are TGCGCCAGCAGCCAAGATACTAGCGGGGGGGACAATGAGCAGTTCTTC.

This clone was seen a single time. Its ends do not fully match the called genes, so a read error is possible. The rearrangement joins TRBV27 to TRBJ2-1; TRBD2 is a possible D gene (5 bases). The CDR3 totals 18 residues. CDR1 is MNHEY and CDR2 is SMNVEV in the germline V gene (reference sequence). This CDR3 is CASSLSSSRARSYSEQFF. The CDR3 DNA follows: TGTGCCAGCAGTTTATCCTCCTCGCGGGCCCGCTCCTACAGTGAGCAGTTCTTC.

This clone was picked up a small number of times. The CDR3 protein is CASSLGVGLAGGMETQYF. CDR3 sequence (DNA): TGTGCCAGCAGCTTAGGAGTGGGACTAGCGGGGGGCATGGAGACCCAGTACTTC. V usage is TRBV11-2 and J usage is TRBJ2-5, with 15 bases fitting TRBD2. This CDR3 is built from 18 residues. The ends lost 1 base at V and 5 bases at J; junction bases unmatched: 8. The germline gives CDR1 SGHAT, CDR2 FQNNGV.

The rearrangement uses TRBV5-6 and TRBJ2-7, with 8 nucleotides matching TRBD2. Unmatched junction bases numbered 8, after V lost 5 bases and J lost 4 bases. The CDR3 has 14 residues. Germline V lookup: CDR1 SGHDT, CDR2 YYEEEE. CDR3 nucleotides: TGTGCCAGCAGTTCCCTTGTAGCGGGGTACGAGCAGTACTTC. It yields the protein CASSSLVAGYEQYF.

The genes are TRBV28 and TRBJ1-2, with D perhaps matching TRBD1 (6 bases). Trimming removed 7 bases at V and 4 bases at J, with 25 bases between. Germline V gene lookup returns CDR1 MDHEN and CDR2 SYDVKM. CDR3 length equals 17 residues. The CDR3 coding sequence is TGTGCCAGCACCAGAGGGGGAGGGGCCCTCTTTGGCTATGGCTACACCTTC. This translates into CASTRGGGALFGYGYTF.

The chain carries TRBV27 and TRBJ1-2; 7 bases are a match to TRBD1. The CDR3 is made up of 14 amino acids. The junction had 5 bases not matched to a gene; V was cut back by 5 bases and J by 2 bases. The germline CDR1 and CDR2 sequences are MNHEY and SMNVEV (reference sequence). The CDR3 sequence is CASSPQGENYGYTF. The CDR3 nucleotides read TGTGCCAGCAGTCCCCAGGGGGAGAACTATGGCTACACCTTC.

The chain carries TRBV7-2 and TRBJ2-7; 9 nucleotides line up with TRBD1. The CDR3 length is 16 residues. The germline V gene encodes CDR1 SGHTA and CDR2 FQGNSA. J was trimmed by 5 bases and V by 6 bases; bases with no gene match: 14. CDR3 residues: CASSHQIIGTGNEQYF. As DNA, the CDR3 is TGTGCCAGCAGTCATCAAATTATAGGGACAGGGAACGAGCAGTACTTC.

The rearrangement links TRBV19 to TRBJ2-3; TRBD1 matches at 8 bases. CDR1 is LNHDA, CDR2 SQIVND, per germline (reference sequence). The CDR3 has 17 residues. V was clipped by 7 bases and J by 3 bases; unmatched bases: 15. This chain's CDR3 is CASIERTGRVKTDTQYF. CDR3 coding DNA: TGTGCCAGTATCGAGAGGACAGGGAGAGTAAAGACAGATACGCAGTATTTT. The full variable domain, its missing parts supplied by reference TRBV19 and TRBJ2-3, is DGGITQSPKYLFRKEGQNVTLSCEQNLNHDAMYWYRQDPGQGLRLIYYSQIVNDFQKGDIAEGYSVSREKKESFPLTVTSAQKNPTAFYLCASIERTGRVKTDTQYFGPGTRLTVL.

The rearrangement joins TRBV6-1 to TRBJ2-5; 12 nucleotides align to TRBD2. Germline V lookup: CDR1 MNHNS, CDR2 SASEGT. The CDR3 length is 14 residues. Trimming cost V 5 bases and J 10 bases; bases outside gene matches: 8. Here the CDR3 reads CASSRLAGDRGQYF. The CDR3 DNA reads TGTGCCAGCAGTAGACTAGCGGGGGACCGGGGCCAGTACTTC.